These 28 T cell receptor beta chains originate from one sample sequenced in a study of CD8 T cells in Susac syndrome. An input of about 0.45 to 1 ug of RNA was subjected to reverse transcription using random hexamers. TCRdb reanalysed the immunoSEQ multiplex PCR reads using MiXCR and keeps one entry per CDR3 protein. The sample contains under 150,000 distinct CDR3 sequences, under 95% of which appear only once. The specimen sequenced was CD8+ T cells from PBMCs. Receptors were obtained from a human donor with multiple sclerosis.

The gene calls are TRBV5-1 and TRBJ2-3; D remains ambiguous. The length of the CDR3 is 13 residues. Germline CDR1 and CDR2: SGHRS and YFSETQ. V was pared by 3 bases and J by 0 bases, with 5 bases between. The CDR3 DNA sequence: TGCGCCAGCAGCTGGATAAGCACAGATACGCAGTATTTT. Translation: CASSWISTDTQYF.

This chain links TRBV6-5 with TRBJ1-2; the match to TRBD1 covers 8 bases. Germline CDR1 reads MNHEY; CDR2 reads SVGAGI. Germline trimming cut 6 bases from V and 3 bases from J; bases unmatched to any gene: 6. This CDR3 comprises 14 residues. CDR3 DNA: TGTGCCAGCAGCCCGACAGGGGCTGACTATGGCTACACCTTC. Amino acids: CASSPTGADYGYTF.

The chain recombines TRBV9 with TRBJ2-1; D unresolved. The CDR3 runs to 13 residues. V lost 0 bases to trimming and J lost 7 bases, with 8 bases between them. CDR1 is SGDLS and CDR2 is YYNGEE in the germline V gene. As DNA, the CDR3 is TGTGCCAGCAGCGTAGCATACCAGAATGAGCAGTTCTTC. The encoded protein is CASSVAYQNEQFF.

CDR3 protein: CASRGQGPDTQYF. CDR3 coding DNA: TGTGCCAGCAGGGGACAGGGGCCAGATACGCAGTATTTT. The rearrangement links TRBV2 to TRBJ2-3, with 10 bases matching TRBD1. This CDR3 is 13 amino acids long. Germline lookup yields CDR1 SNHLY and CDR2 FYNNEI. The V segment lost 6 bases and the J segment 4 bases; nucleotides outside the gene matches: 1.

The V and J genes are TRBV20-1 and TRBJ2-3; D might be TRBD1 or TRBD2, each matching 5 bases. CDR1 and CDR2 from the germline V gene are DFQATT and SNEGSKA (reference sequence). Trimming took 6 bases from V and 4 from J, leaving 20 bases between them. The CDR3 is 15 amino acids. CDR3 region: CSARDDENLADTQYF. Written as DNA, the CDR3 is TGCAGTGCCAGGGACGATGAGAACCTGGCAGATACGCAGTATTTT.

CDR3 nucleotides: TGTGCCAGTAGTATAGGGACTCACAATGAGCAGTTCTTC. It yields the protein CASSIGTHNEQFF. The V gene is TRBV19, the J gene TRBJ2-1; D may be TRBD2 (5 bases). V lost 1 base to trimming and J lost 5 bases, with 6 bases between them. The CDR3 length is 13 residues. In germline, CDR1 is LNHDA, CDR2 SQIVND (reference sequence).

The rearrangement links TRBV6-5 to TRBJ1-1; D is unresolved. Germline CDR1 reads MNHEY; CDR2 reads SVGAGI. Trimming left V 1 base short and J 1 base short, with 4 bases between. CDR3 size: 13 residues. The CDR3, as DNA: TGTGCCAGCAGTTACTTTCAGAACACTGAAGCTTTCTTT. Amino acid sequence: CASSYFQNTEAFF.

This clonotype has only one observation. V is TRBV27 and J is TRBJ1-3; D is unclear. Trimming shortened V by 3 bases and J by 3 bases, and 15 bases separated the two germline ends. This CDR3 region has 16 residues. Germline V gives CDR1 MNHEY, CDR2 SMNVEV (reference sequence). Here the CDR3 reads CASSLGRGSLGNTIYF. The CDR3 coding sequence is TGTGCCAGCAGTTTGGGGAGAGGGAGTCTTGGAAACACCATATATTTT.

The chain joins TRBV24-1 to TRBJ1-1; D perhaps matches TRBD1 (5 bases). The CDR3 is 14 residues long. V was shortened by 2 bases and J by 3 bases, with 9 bases between the two germline ends. In germline, CDR1 is KGHDR, CDR2 SFDVKD. The CDR3 sequence is CATSDSGDYTEAFF. DNA for the CDR3: TGTGCCACCAGTGATTCGGGGGACTACACTGAAGCTTTCTTT.

This clonotype was seen once. The gene calls are TRBV7-2 and TRBJ1-4; 12 bases line up with TRBD1. Germline CDR1 and CDR2: SGHTA and FQGNSA. The CDR3 sequence is 16 residues long. With V trimmed by 6 bases and J by 8 bases, 10 bases remained unmatched. CDR3 sequence: CASSDLPGQGAEKLFF. The CDR3, as DNA: TGTGCCAGCAGTGATTTACCGGGACAGGGGGCGGAAAAACTGTTTTTT.

This rearrangement joins TRBV27 to TRBJ2-7; D might be TRBD2 (6 bases). The CDR3 is 14 residues long. The V and J ends lost 6 bases and 6 bases respectively, with 18 bases between them. Per germline, CDR1 MNHEY and CDR2 SMNVEV (reference sequence). The CDR3 DNA reads TGTGCCAGCAGCTCCCCGGGGGTAAGCGGCGAGCAGTACTTC. The encoded protein is CASSSPGVSGEQYF.

The chain uses TRBV20-1 and TRBJ2-1; D unresolved. V was shortened by 6 bases and J by 6 bases, with 15 bases between the two germline ends. Germline-derived CDR1 and CDR2 are DFQATT and SNEGSKA (reference sequence). The CDR3 spans 13 residues. The CDR3 sequence is CSAPSPAVNEQFF. Here the CDR3 DNA reads TGCAGTGCACCAAGTCCGGCCGTCAATGAGCAGTTCTTC.

V usage is TRBV27 and J usage is TRBJ2-7; either TRBD1 or TRBD2 may supply D (6 bases each). Germline assignment: CDR1 MNHEY and CDR2 SMNVEV (reference sequence). Trimming removed 7 bases from V and 4 bases from J, with 23 bases in between. This CDR3 is 16 amino acids long. The CDR3 coding sequence is TGTGCCAGCATGTTCCCCGAGGGGGGCCTAATATACGAGCAGTACTTC. Amino acids: CASMFPEGGLIYEQYF.

The V call is TRBV20-1, the J call TRBJ2-7; weak D call: TRBD2 (5 bases). Germline V gene data show CDR1 as DFQATT and CDR2 as SNEGSKA (reference sequence). V gave up 3 bases and J gave up 0 bases, with 12 bases separating them. The CDR3 covers 14 residues. The CDR3 is CSASFGMSSYEQYF. CDR3 nucleotides: TGCAGTGCTAGTTTCGGGATGAGCTCCTACGAGCAGTACTTC.

The chain carries TRBV15 and TRBJ2-1; 12 bases align to TRBD1. V was clipped by 1 base and J by 10 bases; unmatched bases: 8. This CDR3 has 16 amino acids. CDR1 is LNHNV and CDR2 is YYDKDF in the germline V gene (reference sequence). The DNA of the CDR3 is TGTGCCACCAGCAGAGTAGGGGACAGGGGGCGCGACGAGCAGTTCTTC. It yields the protein CATSRVGDRGRDEQFF.

This chain uses TRBV29-1 with TRBJ1-1; TRBD1 matches at 9 bases. CDR1 is SQVTM, CDR2 ANQGSEA, per germline. The CDR3 has 12 amino acids. V shed 7 bases, J shed 7 bases, and the junction held 7 bases outside the gene matches. The CDR3 DNA sequence: TGCAGCGCTGAGACAGGGGGGATTGAAGCTTTCTTT. Translation gives CSAETGGIEAFF.

The chain employs TRBV30 and TRBJ2-5; TRBD2 matches 12 bases. The junction had 13 bases not matched to a gene; V was cut back by 3 bases and J by 5 bases. The CDR3 is made up of 17 amino acids. The germline CDR1 and CDR2 sequences are GTSNPN and SVGIG (reference sequence). CDR3 amino acids: CAWSDRLAGEELETQYF. In nucleotides, the CDR3 is TGTGCCTGGAGCGATAGACTAGCGGGAGAAGAGTTGGAGACCCAGTACTTC.

In its sample, this clonotype was seen a few times. The rearrangement joins TRBV3-1 to TRBJ1-5; a possible D gene is TRBD1 (5 bases). Germline CDR1 is LGHDT and CDR2 is YNNKEL (reference sequence). V was pared by 9 bases and J by 4 bases, with 10 bases between. The CDR3 is 12 residues long. The CDR3 region has the DNA TGTGCCAGTAGTCAGGGTAATCAGCCCCAGCATTTT. As protein: CASSQGNQPQHF.

This chain connects TRBV12-5 to TRBJ1-5, with 8 positions matching TRBD1. The CDR3 loop spans 15 amino acids. With 3 bases clipped from V and 5 bases from J, the junction kept 6 bases outside the gene matches. Germline V gives CDR1 LGHNT, CDR2 FRNRAP. For the CDR3, the DNA is TGTGCTAGTGGTTTAGCCGACAGGGGAGATCAGCCCCAGCATTTT. It is translated as CASGLADRGDQPQHF.

The V and J genes are TRBV29-1 and TRBJ2-5; TRBD2 aligns across 11 bases. This CDR3 region has 17 residues. In germline, CDR1 is SQVTM, CDR2 ANQGSEA. V was clipped by 7 bases and J by 0 bases; unmatched bases: 13. The CDR3 spells CSGTGGLAEPYQETQYF. CDR3 nucleotide sequence: TGCAGCGGGACGGGGGGACTAGCGGAGCCGTACCAAGAGACCCAGTACTTC.

V is TRBV9 and J is TRBJ2-2, with TRBD2 matching over 13 bases. The CDR3 extends over 17 amino acids. CDR1 and CDR2 (germline): SGDLS, YYNGEE. After removal of 1 base from V and 5 bases from J, the junction contained 5 bases not matched to a gene. The CDR3 protein is CASSVPRTSGSTGELFF. Written as DNA, the CDR3 is TGTGCCAGCAGCGTACCCAGGACTAGCGGGAGTACCGGGGAGCTGTTTTTT. The variable domain in full, completed from reference TRBV9 and TRBJ2-2, reads DSGVTQTPKHLITATGQRVTLRCSPRSGDLSVYWYQQSLDQGLQFLIQYYNGEERAKGNILERFSAQQFPDLHSELNLSSLELGDSALYFCASSVPRTSGSTGELFFGEGSRLTVL.

This clonotype was counted a single time. The V gene is TRBV30, the J gene TRBJ2-7; D might be TRBD1 (5 bases). The CDR3 length is 12 residues. Trimming shortened V by 2 bases and J by 4 bases, and 9 bases separated the two germline ends. CDR1 and CDR2 (germline): GTSNPN, SVGIG (reference sequence). CDR3 amino acids: CAWSLGEYEQYF. The CDR3 DNA is TGTGCCTGGAGTCTAGGGGAATACGAGCAGTACTTC. Variable domain in full (rest from reference TRBV30 and TRBJ2-7): SQTIHQWPATLVQPVGSPLSLECTVEGTSNPNLYWYRQAAGRGLQLLFYSVGIGQISSEVPQNLSASRPQDRQFILSSKKLLLSDSGFYLCAWSLGEYEQYFGPGTRLTVT.

The chain links TRBV5-4 to TRBJ2-2; D gene uncertain. Germline lookup yields CDR1 SGHNT and CDR2 YYREEE (reference sequence). The V gene lost 4 bases and the J gene lost 6 bases, with 13 bases spanning the gap. This CDR3 has 14 residues. The CDR3 DNA is TGTGCCAGCAGCGTAGCCGATTTGTCCGGGGAGCTGTTTTTT. Translated: CASSVADLSGELFF.

The chain recombines TRBV5-4 with TRBJ2-1, with a weak D call TRBD2 (5 bases). Germline V CDR1 and CDR2: SGHNT, YYREEE (reference sequence). With 2 bases removed from V and 6 bases from J, the gap between germline ends came to 12 bases. The CDR3 contains 14 residues. CDR3 DNA sequence: TGTGCCAGCAGCTTCACGGGAAGTTTCAATGAGCAGTTCTTC. Translation gives CASSFTGSFNEQFF.

In its sample, this clonotype was seen a few times. The V and J genes are TRBV6-5 and TRBJ1-2; 9 bases are shared with TRBD1. Trimming removed 6 bases from V and 4 bases from J; junction bases left unmatched: 6. The CDR3 sequence is 14 residues long. Germline V CDR1 and CDR2: MNHEY, SVGAGI. As DNA, the CDR3 is TGTGCCAGCAGACCGGACAGGGGAGGCTATGGCTACACCTTC. This sequence encodes CASRPDRGGYGYTF.

This chain joins TRBV14 and TRBJ1-1, with D unclear. The CDR3 is 12 amino acids. Trimming stripped 6 bases from V and 2 bases from J, with 7 bases between. Per the germline V gene, CDR1 is SGHDN and CDR2 is FVKESK. For the CDR3, the DNA is TGTGCCAGCAGATCGGGCAACACTGAAGCTTTCTTT. This translates into CASRSGNTEAFF.

This chain uses TRBV4-3 with TRBJ2-6, with D maybe TRBD1 (5 bases). This CDR3 comprises 16 residues. V lost 1 base, J lost 1 base, and 8 bases lay in between. CDR1 LGHNA and CDR2 YSLEER come from the germline V gene. The CDR3 here is CASSQGPGSGANVLTF. CDR3 nucleotides: TGCGCCAGCAGCCAAGGCCCAGGGTCTGGGGCCAACGTCCTGACTTTC.

The chain links TRBV2 to TRBJ2-3; tentative D call: TRBD1 (5 bases). CDR1 and CDR2 (germline): SNHLY, FYNNEI. The CDR3 contains 16 residues. V shed 3 bases and J shed 2 bases, with 15 bases lying between them. The CDR3 sequence: CASSDMLDRLTDTQYF. The CDR3 DNA sequence: TGTGCCAGCAGTGATATGTTAGACAGACTCACAGATACGCAGTATTTT. Full variable domain (missing parts from reference TRBV2 and TRBJ2-3): EPEVTQTPSHQVTQMGQEVILRCVPISNHLYFYWYRQILGQKVEFLVSFYNNEISEKSEIFDDQFSVERPDGSNFTLKIRSTKLEDSAMYFCASSDMLDRLTDTQYFGPGTRLTVL.